What follows are 9 T cell receptor beta chains derived from one specimen sequenced in a study of siplizumab effects on memory and regulatory T cells (dated by TCRdb to between 2019 and 2020). The library relied on the immunoSEQ multiplex PCR assay. TCRdb carries this immuneACCESS record with in-frame sequences only. Its versions omit some clonotypes, under half of them owing to an unresolved V gene in the studies checked, with the rest unexplained. Present in this sample are tens of thousands of clones, 70% to 90% of which were seen just once. Of the sample, under 0.3% falls within the top ten clones. What was sequenced was naive CD4+ T cells sorted from blood. The cell subset or site label of this sample denotes: unstimulated naive T cells. These receptors were taken from a human donor in good health.

V and J are TRBV9 and TRBJ2-2; TRBD2 might be the D (5 bases). The CDR3 consists of 14 residues. CDR1 and CDR2 from the germline V gene are SGDLS and YYNGEE. V lost 3 bases and J lost 5, with 11 bases in between. The CDR3 coding sequence is TGTGCCAGCAGCGGGGGAACGGGGACCGGGGAGCTGTTTTTT. Its translation: CASSGGTGTGELFF.

The chain couples TRBV2 to TRBJ2-3, with D uncertain. Germline assignment: CDR1 SNHLY and CDR2 FYNNEI. CDR3 size: 15 residues. Between the trimmed V and J ends, which lost 6 bases and 7 bases, there was a span of 20 bases. CDR3 sequence: CASSASLSPPYTQYF. For the CDR3, the DNA is TGTGCCAGCAGCGCAAGCTTGTCCCCCCCATATACGCAGTATTTT.

The genes are TRBV6-5 and TRBJ2-3; D call uncertain. Trimming took off 0 bases at V and 1 base at J, with 11 bases between the two ends. There are 16 residues in the CDR3. The germline CDR1 and CDR2 sequences are MNHEY and SVGAGI. The CDR3 protein is CASSYSRDTGTDTQYF. CDR3 in DNA: TGTGCCAGCAGTTACTCAAGGGATACTGGCACAGATACGCAGTATTTT.

The rearrangement joins TRBV18 to TRBJ2-7; D remains unclear. The CDR3 runs to 14 residues. Germline CDR1 KGHSH, CDR2 LQKENI. Trimming removed 0 bases from V and 5 bases from J, with 11 bases in between. The CDR3 reads CASSPPWASDEQYF. The CDR3 bases are TGTGCCAGCTCACCACCATGGGCATCAGACGAGCAGTACTTC.

The CDR3 sequence: CASCLWGQVTGELFF. The CDR3 coding sequence is TGTGCCAGCTGTCTTTGGGGGCAGGTCACCGGGGAGCTGTTTTTT. This chain joins TRBV6-1 and TRBJ2-2; a weak D match, TRBD1 (6 bases). Germline assignment: CDR1 MNHNS and CDR2 SASEGT. The CDR3 runs to 15 residues. V was pared by 8 bases and J by 4 bases, with 17 bases between.

The rearrangement uses TRBV18 and TRBJ2-5; D may be TRBD1 (6 bases). This CDR3 comprises 15 residues. V was pared by 6 bases and J by 2 bases, with 16 bases between. CDR1 is KGHSH, CDR2 LQKENI, per germline. The CDR3 loop reads CASSPLQGLQETQYF. The CDR3 nucleotides read TGTGCCAGCTCTCCATTACAGGGTTTGCAAGAGACCCAGTACTTC.

The chain combines TRBV5-5 with TRBJ1-1; D gene uncertain. The V end was cut by 2 bases, the J end by 3 bases, with 17 bases between. The germline V gene has CDR1 SGHKS and CDR2 YYEKEE (reference sequence). The CDR3 contains 16 residues. DNA of the CDR3: TGTGCCAGCAGCTTCGGCAGGCCTGGCGGGGACACTGAAGCTTTCTTT. This gives the protein CASSFGRPGGDTEAFF.

CDR3 sequence reads: CASSEFGRGAWEQYF. The CDR3 nucleotides read TGTGCCAGCAGTGAATTTGGTAGGGGGGCTTGGGAGCAGTACTTC. The chain carries TRBV25-1 and TRBJ2-7; tentatively, D is TRBD1 or TRBD2 (6 bases each). Trimming left V 1 base short and J 7 bases short, with 17 bases between. The CDR3 spans 15 residues. The germline V gene encodes CDR1 MGHDK and CDR2 SYGVNS.

The chain is built from TRBV5-6 and TRBJ2-7; 10 bases are a match to TRBD1. The V segment lost 0 bases and the J segment 2 bases; nucleotides outside the gene matches: 5. The CDR3 loop spans 16 amino acids. Germline V gives CDR1 SGHDT, CDR2 YYEEEE. The CDR3 DNA follows: TGTGCCAGCAGCTTGGCCGGGACAGGGGTGGCCTACGAGCAGTACTTC. It translates to CASSLAGTGVAYEQYF.